Described below is a single TCR beta chain sequence and its context. Its antigen is not known. Method: immunoSEQ multiplex PCR; TCRdb's copy keeps in-frame clones and lacks some. This table holds about 30,000 clones, 90% found once. Deletions cut 7 bases from V and 0 bases from J, with 16 bases between. The CDR3 consists of 16 residues. In germline, CDR1 is SNHLY, CDR2 FYNNEI. The record originates from a study of a mutant IDH1 vaccine in newly diagnosed glioma. As for the study in general: The study gave patients eight vaccinations in weeks 1, 3, 5, 7, 11, 15, 19, 23. Among treated patients, 62.5% were male and around 40% female, and mean age was roughly 40 years. Investigators started vaccination 4-6 weeks after radiotherapy alone, or with temozolomide cycles. Study-wide points: The authors found pseudoprogression apparently unrelated to changes in top peripheral T cell clonotypes.

Time point meaning: week 11, during vaccination. In the vaccine, a single dose held 300 ug of the mutant IDH1 20-mer peptide, along with topical imiquimod. The sequenced sample was PBMCs, obtained from a glioma patient whose treatment included an IDH1 peptide vaccine. The genes are TRBV2 and TRBJ1-3; D may be TRBD1 (5 bases). This receptor was identified in a young man with glioma. The CDR3 nucleotides read TGTGCCAGCATCCGGGACGCCAGACACTCTGGAAACACCATATATTTT. This translates into CASIRDARHSGNTIYF. Filled out from reference TRBV2 and TRBJ1-3, the complete variable domain reads EPEVTQTPSHQVTQMGQEVILRCVPISNHLYFYWYRQILGQKVEFLVSFYNNEISEKSEIFDDQFSVERPDGSNFTLKIRSTKLEDSAMYFCASIRDARHSGNTIYFGEGSWLTVV.